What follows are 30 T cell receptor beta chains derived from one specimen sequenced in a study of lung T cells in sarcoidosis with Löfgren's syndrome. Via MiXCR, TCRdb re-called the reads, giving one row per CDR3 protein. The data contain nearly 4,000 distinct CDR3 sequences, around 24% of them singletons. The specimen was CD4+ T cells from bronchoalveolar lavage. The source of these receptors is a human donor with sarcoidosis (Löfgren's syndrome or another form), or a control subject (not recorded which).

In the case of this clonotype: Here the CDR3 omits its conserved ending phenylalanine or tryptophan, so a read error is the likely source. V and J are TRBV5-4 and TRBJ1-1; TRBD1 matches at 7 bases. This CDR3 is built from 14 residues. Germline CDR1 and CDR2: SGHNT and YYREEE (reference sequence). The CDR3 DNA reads TGCGCCAGCACCCCAGTAGACAGGGCAACTGAAGCTTTCTGT. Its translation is CASTPVDRATEAFC.

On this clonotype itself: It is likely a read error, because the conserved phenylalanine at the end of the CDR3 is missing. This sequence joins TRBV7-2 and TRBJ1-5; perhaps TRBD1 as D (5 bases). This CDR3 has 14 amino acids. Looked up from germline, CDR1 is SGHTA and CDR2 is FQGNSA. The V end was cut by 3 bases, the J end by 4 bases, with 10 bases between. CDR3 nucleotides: TGTGCCAGCAGCTTGTCGGGGGGAAATCAGCCCCAGCATCTT. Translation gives CASSLSGGNQPQHL.

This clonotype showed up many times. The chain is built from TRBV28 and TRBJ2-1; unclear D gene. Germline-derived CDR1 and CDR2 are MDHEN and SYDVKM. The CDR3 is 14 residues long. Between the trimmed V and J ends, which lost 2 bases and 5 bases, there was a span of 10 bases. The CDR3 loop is CASSLQEGNNEQFF. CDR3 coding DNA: TGTGCCAGCAGTTTACAGGAAGGAAACAATGAGCAGTTCTTC.

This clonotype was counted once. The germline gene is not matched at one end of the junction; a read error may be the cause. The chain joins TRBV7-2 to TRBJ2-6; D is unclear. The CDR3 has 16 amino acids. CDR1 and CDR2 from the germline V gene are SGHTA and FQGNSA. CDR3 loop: CASSLVSLFGANVLTF. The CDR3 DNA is TGCGCCAGCAGCTTAGTAAGCCTATTTGGGGCCAACGTCCTGACTTTC.

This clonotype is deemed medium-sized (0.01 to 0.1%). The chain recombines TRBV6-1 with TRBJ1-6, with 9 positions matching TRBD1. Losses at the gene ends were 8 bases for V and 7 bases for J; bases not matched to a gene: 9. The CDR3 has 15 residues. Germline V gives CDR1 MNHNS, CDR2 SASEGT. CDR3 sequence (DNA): TGTGCCAGCCGGGAATCCGGGACAGGGAATTCACCCCTCCACTTT. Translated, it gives CASRESGTGNSPLHF.

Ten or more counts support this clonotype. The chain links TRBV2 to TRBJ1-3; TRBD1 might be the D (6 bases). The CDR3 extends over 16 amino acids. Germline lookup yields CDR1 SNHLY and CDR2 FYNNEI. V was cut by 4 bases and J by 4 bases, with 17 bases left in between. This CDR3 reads CASSVKGNRAGNTIYF. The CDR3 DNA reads TGTGCCAGCAGTGTGAAGGGAAACAGGGCCGGAAACACCATATATTTT.

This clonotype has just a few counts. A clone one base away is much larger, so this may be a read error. CDR3 loop: CASGPRHTDTQYF. The DNA for the CDR3 is TGTGCCAGCGGCCCGCGACACACAGATACGCAGTATTTT. The chain combines TRBV5-4 with TRBJ2-3; no clear D gene. Trimming cost V 7 bases and J 2 bases, with 11 bases left between them. CDR1 and CDR2 (germline): SGHNT, YYREEE (reference sequence). The CDR3 spans 13 residues.

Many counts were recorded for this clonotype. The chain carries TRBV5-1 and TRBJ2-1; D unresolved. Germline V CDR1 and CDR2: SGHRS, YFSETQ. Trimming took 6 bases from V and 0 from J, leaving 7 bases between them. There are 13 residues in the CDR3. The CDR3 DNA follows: TGCGCCAGCAAGAACGGCTCCTACAATGAGCAGTTCTTC. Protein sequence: CASKNGSYNEQFF.

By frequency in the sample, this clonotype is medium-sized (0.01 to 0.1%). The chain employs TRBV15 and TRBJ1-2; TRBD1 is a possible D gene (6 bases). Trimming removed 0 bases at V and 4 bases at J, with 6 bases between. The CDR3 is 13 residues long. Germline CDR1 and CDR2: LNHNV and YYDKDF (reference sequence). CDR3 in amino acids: CATSREGAYGYTF. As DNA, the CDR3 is TGTGCCACCAGCAGAGAGGGGGCCTATGGCTACACCTTC.

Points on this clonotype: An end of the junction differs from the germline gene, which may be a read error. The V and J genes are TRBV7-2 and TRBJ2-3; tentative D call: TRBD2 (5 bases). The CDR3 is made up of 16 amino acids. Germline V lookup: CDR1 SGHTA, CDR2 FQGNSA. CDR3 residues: CASPARTPQLTDTRYF. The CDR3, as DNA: TGTGCCAGCCCCGCGCGGACTCCTCAACTCACAGATACGCGGTATTTT.

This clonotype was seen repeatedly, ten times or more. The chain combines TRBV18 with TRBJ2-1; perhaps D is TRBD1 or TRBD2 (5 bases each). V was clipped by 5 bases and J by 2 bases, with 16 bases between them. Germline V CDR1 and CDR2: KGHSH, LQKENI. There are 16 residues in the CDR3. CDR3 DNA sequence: TGTGCCAGCTCATACGCCGGGGCCGGAGCCTACAATGAGCAGTTCTTC. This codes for CASSYAGAGAYNEQFF.

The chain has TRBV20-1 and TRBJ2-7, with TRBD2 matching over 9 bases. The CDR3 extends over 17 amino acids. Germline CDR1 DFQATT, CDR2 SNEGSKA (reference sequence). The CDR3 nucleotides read TGCGGTGCTAGTGCCTTTGCGGGGGGGCCCGGCTCCTACGGGCAGTACGTC. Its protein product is CGASAFAGGPGSYGQYV.

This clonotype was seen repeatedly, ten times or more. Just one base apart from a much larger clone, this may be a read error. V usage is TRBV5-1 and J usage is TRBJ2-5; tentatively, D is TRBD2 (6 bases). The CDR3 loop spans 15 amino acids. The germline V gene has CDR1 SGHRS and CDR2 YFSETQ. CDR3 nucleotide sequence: TGCGCCAGCGGCTTGGAGGGCAGATACGGAGAGACCCAGTACTTC. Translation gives CASGLEGRYGETQYF.

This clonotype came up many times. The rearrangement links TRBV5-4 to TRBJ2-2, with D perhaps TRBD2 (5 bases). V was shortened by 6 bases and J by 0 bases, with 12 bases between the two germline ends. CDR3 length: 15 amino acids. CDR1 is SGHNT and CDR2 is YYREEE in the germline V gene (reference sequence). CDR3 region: CASNSWRANTGELFF. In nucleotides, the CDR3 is TGTGCCAGCAATTCGTGGCGGGCGAACACCGGGGAGCTGTTTTTT.

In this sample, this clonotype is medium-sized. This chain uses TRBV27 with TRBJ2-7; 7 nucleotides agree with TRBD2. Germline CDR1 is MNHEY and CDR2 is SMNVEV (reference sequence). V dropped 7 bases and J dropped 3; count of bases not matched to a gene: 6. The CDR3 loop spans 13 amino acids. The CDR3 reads CASTGGNSYEQYF. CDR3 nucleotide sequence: TGTGCCAGCACCGGGGGGAACAGCTACGAGCAGTACTTC.

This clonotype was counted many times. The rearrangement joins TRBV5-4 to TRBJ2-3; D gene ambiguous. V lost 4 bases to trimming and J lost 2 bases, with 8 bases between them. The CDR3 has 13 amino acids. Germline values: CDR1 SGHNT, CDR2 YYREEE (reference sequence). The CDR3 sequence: CASSPRHTDTQYF. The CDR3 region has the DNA TGTGCCAGCAGCCCGCGACACACAGATACGCAGTATTTT.

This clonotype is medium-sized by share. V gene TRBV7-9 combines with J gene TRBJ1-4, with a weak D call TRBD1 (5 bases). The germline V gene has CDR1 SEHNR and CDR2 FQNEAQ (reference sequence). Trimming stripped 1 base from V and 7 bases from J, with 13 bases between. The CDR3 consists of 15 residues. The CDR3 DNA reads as TGTGCCAGCAGCTTAGACGGATCAGGGACTGAAAAACTGTTTTTT. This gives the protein CASSLDGSGTEKLFF.

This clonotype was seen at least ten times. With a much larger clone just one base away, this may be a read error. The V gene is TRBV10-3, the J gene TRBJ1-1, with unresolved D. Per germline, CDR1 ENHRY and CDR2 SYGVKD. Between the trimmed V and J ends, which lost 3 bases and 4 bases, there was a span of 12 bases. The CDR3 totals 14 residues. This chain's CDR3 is CAISDVSMSTEAFF. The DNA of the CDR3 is TGTGCCATCAGTGACGTTTCAATGAGCACTGAAGCTTTCTTT.

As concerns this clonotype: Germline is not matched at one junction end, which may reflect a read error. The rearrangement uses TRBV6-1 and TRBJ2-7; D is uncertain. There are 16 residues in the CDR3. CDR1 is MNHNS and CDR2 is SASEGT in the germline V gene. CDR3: CAGSEISFGSACEQYF. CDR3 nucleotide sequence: TGTGCCGGCAGTGAAATATCGTTCGGGTCGGCCTGCGAGCAGTACTTC.

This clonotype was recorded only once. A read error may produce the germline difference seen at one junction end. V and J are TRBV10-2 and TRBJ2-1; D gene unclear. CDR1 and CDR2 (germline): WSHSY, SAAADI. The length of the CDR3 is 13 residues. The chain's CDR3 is CASNWVQTNEQLF. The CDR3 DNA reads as TGCGCCAGCAACTGGGTCCAGACGAATGAGCAGCTCTTC.

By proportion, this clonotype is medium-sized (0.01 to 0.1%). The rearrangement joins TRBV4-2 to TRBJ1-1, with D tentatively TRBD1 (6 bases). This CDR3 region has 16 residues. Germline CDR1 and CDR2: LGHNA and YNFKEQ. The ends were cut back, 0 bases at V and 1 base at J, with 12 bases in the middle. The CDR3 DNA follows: TGTGCCAGCAGCCAAGATGGAGGGGGAGGGAACACTGAAGCTTTCTTT. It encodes CASSQDGGGGNTEAFF.

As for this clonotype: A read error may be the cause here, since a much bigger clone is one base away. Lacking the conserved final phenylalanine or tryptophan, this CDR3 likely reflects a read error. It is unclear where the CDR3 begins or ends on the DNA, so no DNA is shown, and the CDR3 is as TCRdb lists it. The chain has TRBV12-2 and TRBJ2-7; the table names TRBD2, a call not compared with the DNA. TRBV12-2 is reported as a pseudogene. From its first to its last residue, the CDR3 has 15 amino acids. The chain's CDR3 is CASRLVGQGGGEQYL.

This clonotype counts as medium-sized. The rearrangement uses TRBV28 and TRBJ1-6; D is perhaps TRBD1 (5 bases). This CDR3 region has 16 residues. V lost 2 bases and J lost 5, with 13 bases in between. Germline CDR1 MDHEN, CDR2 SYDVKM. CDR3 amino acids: CASSLGGGRDNSPLHF. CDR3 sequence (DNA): TGTGCCAGCAGTTTAGGGGGAGGACGGGATAATTCACCCCTCCACTTT.

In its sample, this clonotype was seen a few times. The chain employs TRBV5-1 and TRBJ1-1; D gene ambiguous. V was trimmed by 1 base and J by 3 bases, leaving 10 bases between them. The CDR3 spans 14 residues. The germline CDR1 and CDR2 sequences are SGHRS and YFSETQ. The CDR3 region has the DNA TGCGCCAGCAGCTTGATTCGGGAGGACACTGAAGCTTTCTTT. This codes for CASSLIREDTEAFF. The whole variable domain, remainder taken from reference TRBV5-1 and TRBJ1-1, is KAGVTQTPRYLIKTRGQQVTLSCSPISGHRSVSWYQQTPGQGLQFLFEYFSETQRNKGNFPGRFSGRQFSNSRSEMNVSTLELGDSALYLCASSLIREDTEAFFGQGTRLTVV.

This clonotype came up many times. The DNA for the CDR3 is TGTGCCAGCAGGTTTTATGGGACTAGCGGGAGAAATCATGAGCAGTTCTTC. It encodes CASRFYGTSGRNHEQFF. V and J are TRBV7-9 and TRBJ2-1; TRBD2 matches 14 bases. This CDR3 has 17 residues. The V segment lost 6 bases and the J segment 8 bases; nucleotides outside the gene matches: 12. In germline, CDR1 is SEHNR, CDR2 FQNEAQ (reference sequence).

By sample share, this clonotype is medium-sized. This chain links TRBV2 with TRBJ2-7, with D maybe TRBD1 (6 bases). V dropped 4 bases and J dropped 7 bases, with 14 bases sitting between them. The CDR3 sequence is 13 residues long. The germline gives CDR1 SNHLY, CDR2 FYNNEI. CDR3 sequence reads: CASSGLAQGEQYV. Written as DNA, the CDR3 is TGTGCCAGCAGTGGCCTAGCCCAGGGGGAGCAGTACGTC.

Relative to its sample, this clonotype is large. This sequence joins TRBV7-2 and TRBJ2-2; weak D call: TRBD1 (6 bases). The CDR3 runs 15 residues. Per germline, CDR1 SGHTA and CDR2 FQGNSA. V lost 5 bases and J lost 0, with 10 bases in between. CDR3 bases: TGTGCCAGCAGCGGGGGCAGAGCGAACACCGGGGAGCTGTTTTTT. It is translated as CASSGGRANTGELFF.

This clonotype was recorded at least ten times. CDR3 sequence reads: CSVDRSSYNEQFF. The CDR3 DNA is TGCAGCGTGGACAGGAGCTCCTACAATGAGCAGTTCTTC. The chain has TRBV29-1 and TRBJ2-1, with 7 positions matching TRBD1. The length of the CDR3 is 13 residues. V was pared by 6 bases and J by 0 bases, with 2 bases of the junction left unmatched. Germline loops: CDR1 SQVTM, CDR2 ANQGSEA.

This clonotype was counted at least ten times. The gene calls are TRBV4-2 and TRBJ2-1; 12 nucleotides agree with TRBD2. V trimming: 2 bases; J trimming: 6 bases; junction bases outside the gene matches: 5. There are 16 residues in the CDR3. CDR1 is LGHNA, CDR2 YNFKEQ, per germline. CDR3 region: CASSQFGLAGSNEQFF. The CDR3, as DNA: TGTGCCAGCAGCCAATTCGGACTAGCGGGAAGCAATGAGCAGTTCTTC.

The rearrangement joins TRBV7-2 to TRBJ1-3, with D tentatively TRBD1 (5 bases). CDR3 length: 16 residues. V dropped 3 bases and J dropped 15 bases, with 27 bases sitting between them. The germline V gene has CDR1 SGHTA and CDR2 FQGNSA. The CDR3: CASSFRGGTSGNTAYF. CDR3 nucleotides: TGTGCCAGCAGCTTCCGCGGTGGGACCTCTGGAAACACCGCATATTTT.